The clone carrying this T cell receptor beta chain was counted once. Antigen: not known. This sample was included in a study of graft-versus-host responses after intestinal transplantation. Broader study findings: Early post-transplant falls in HvG clones accompanied the peak levels of circulating GvH clones.

Generated by immunoSEQ multiplex PCR, the TCRdb table keeps only in-frame clones and is missing some. The sample shows 95,000 to 130,000 clones, approximately 90% of them seen only once. This CDR3 comprises 20 residues. V was pared by 1 base and J by 3 bases, with 15 bases of the junction left unmatched. CDR1 is MDHEN and CDR2 is SYDVKM in the germline V gene. V and J are TRBV28 and TRBJ2-2; 9 nucleotides line up with TRBD2. This sequence originates from a human donor who received an intestinal transplant. The sequences come from unstimulated CD4+ T cells sorted from spleen or lymph node cells, collected before intestinal transplant. The CDR3 reads CASSLYPQTREGRYTGELFF. CDR3 nucleotides: TGTGCCAGCAGTTTATACCCTCAAACGCGGGAGGGCCGGTACACCGGGGAGCTGTTTTTT.